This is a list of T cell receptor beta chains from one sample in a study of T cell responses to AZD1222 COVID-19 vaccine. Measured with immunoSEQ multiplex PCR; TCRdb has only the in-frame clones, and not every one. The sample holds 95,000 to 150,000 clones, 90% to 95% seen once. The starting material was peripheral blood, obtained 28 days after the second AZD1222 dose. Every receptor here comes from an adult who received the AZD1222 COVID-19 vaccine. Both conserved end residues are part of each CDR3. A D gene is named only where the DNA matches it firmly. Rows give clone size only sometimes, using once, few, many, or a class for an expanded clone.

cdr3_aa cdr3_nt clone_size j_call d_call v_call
CASSLRRGDQETQYF TGTGCCAGCAGCTTGAGGCGCGGGGACCAAGAGACCCAGTACTTC NA TRBJ2-5 NA TRBV7-9
CASSTSPGTASLFF TGTGCCAGTAGTACGTCACCAGGGACCGCGTCGCTGTTTTTT NA TRBJ1-4 NA TRBV19
CASRAPAEGYTF TGTGCCAGCAGGGCCCCTGCGGAAGGCTACACCTTC NA TRBJ1-2 NA TRBV6-5
CATSRATGVPRAGELFF TGTGCCACCAGCAGAGCTACAGGGGTCCCAAGGGCCGGGGAGCTGTTTTTT NA TRBJ2-2 TRBD1 TRBV15
CASGPVSGRYEQYF TGTGCTAGTGGCCCGGTATCGGGCAGGTACGAGCAGTACTTC NA TRBJ2-7 NA TRBV12-5
CASSREGYTEAFF TGTGCCAGCAGTCGGGAGGGGTACACTGAAGCTTTCTTT NA TRBJ1-1 NA TRBV6-2/TRBV6-3
CASQGQAEAFF TGTGCCAGCCAGGGACAGGCTGAAGCTTTCTTT once TRBJ1-1 TRBD1 TRBV5-6
CASNPLAGGIKADTQYF TGCGCCAGCAACCCACTAGCGGGAGGGATCAAAGCAGATACGCAGTATTTT NA TRBJ2-3 TRBD2 TRBV5-1
CASSQGARSQPQHF TGTGCCAGCAGCCAGGGGGCTCGGAGCCAGCCCCAGCATTTT NA TRBJ1-5 NA TRBV3-1/TRBV3-2
CASRNDTGAHDSTGELFF TGTGCCAGCAGGAACGATACCGGGGCCCATGATTCCACCGGGGAGCTGTTTTTT NA TRBJ2-2 NA TRBV14
CAWSTGGAQHF TGTGCCTGGAGTACGGGGGGGGCCCAGCATTTT once TRBJ1-5 NA TRBV30
CASALSPEISGYTF TGTGCTAGTGCCCTTTCGCCAGAGATCTCTGGCTACACCTTC NA TRBJ1-2 NA TRBV12-5
CASSGSSRAGELFF TGTGCCAGCAGCGGGAGCTCGAGGGCCGGGGAGCTGTTTTTT NA TRBJ2-2 NA TRBV9
CSVEDRRGLAGNTIYF TGCAGCGTTGAAGATCGGAGGGGTCTGGCTGGAAACACCATATATTTT NA TRBJ1-3 NA TRBV29-1
CASSLGLEWGEQFF TGTGCCAGCAGCCTAGGACTAGAATGGGGTGAGCAGTTCTTC NA TRBJ2-1 TRBD2 TRBV3-1/TRBV3-2
CASSHRNTGELFF TGTGCCAGCAGCCACCGGAACACCGGGGAGCTGTTTTTT NA TRBJ2-2 NA TRBV7-9
CASSQEGRLAETQYF TGCGCCAGCAGCCAAGAAGGGAGACTAGCGGAGACCCAGTACTTC NA TRBJ2-5 TRBD2 TRBV4-1
CASSPIGTKETQYF TGTGCCAGCAGTCCCATAGGGACAAAAGAGACCCAGTACTTC few TRBJ2-5 NA TRBV27
CASSQNSGASYNEQFF TGCGCCAGCAGCCAAAATTCAGGGGCGTCATACAATGAGCAGTTCTTC once TRBJ2-1 NA TRBV4-3
CASRLEGASYEQYF TGCGCCAGCAGATTAGAAGGGGCCTCCTACGAGCAGTACTTC NA TRBJ2-7 NA TRBV5-1
CASSPRETGELFF TGTGCCAGCAGCCCGCGGGAAACCGGGGAGCTGTTTTTT NA TRBJ2-2 NA TRBV7-8
CASRIPNGQGGSYEQYF TGTGCCAGCAGGATCCCCAATGGACAGGGAGGTTCCTACGAGCAGTACTTC NA TRBJ2-7 TRBD1 TRBV14
CASSLFRGNQPQHF TGTGCCAGCAGTCTGTTCCGGGGCAATCAGCCCCAGCATTTT NA TRBJ1-5 NA TRBV27
CASSQEDYRGHISNYGYTF TGCGCCAGCAGCCAAGAGGATTATCGCGGACACATTTCTAACTATGGCTACACCTTC NA TRBJ1-2 NA TRBV4-3
CASSFGRRLNTEAFF TGTGCCAGCAGCTTCGGCAGGCGCTTGAACACTGAAGCTTTCTTT NA TRBJ1-1 NA TRBV5-6
CASSVEGGSWETQYF TGTGCCAGCAGCGTAGAGGGGGGCAGCTGGGAGACCCAGTACTTC NA TRBJ2-5 NA TRBV9
CASSVEGAGVPQNTGELFF TGTGCCAGCAGCGTAGAAGGGGCGGGGGTCCCCCAAAACACCGGGGAGCTGTTTTTT NA TRBJ2-2 TRBD2 TRBV9
CASSILGGPEFF TGTGCCAGTAGTATCCTGGGCGGACCAGAGTTCTTC NA TRBJ2-1 NA TRBV19
CASSMGRRRLNTEAFF TGTGCCAGCAGTATGGGACGCCGCAGGCTGAACACTGAAGCTTTCTTT NA TRBJ1-1 NA TRBV6-2/TRBV6-3
CASSTGQGQETQYF TGCGCCAGCAGCACCGGACAGGGACAGGAGACCCAGTACTTC NA TRBJ2-5 TRBD1 TRBV5-1
CAISEASGAEQYF TGTGCCATCAGTGAGGCTTCGGGGGCCGAGCAGTACTTC NA TRBJ2-7 NA TRBV10-3
CASSQVAGPLYGYTF TGTGCCAGCAGCCAAGTAGCTGGTCCCCTCTATGGCTACACCTTC NA TRBJ1-2 NA TRBV14
CASSDDRQGNTEAFF TGTGCCAGCAGTGATGATCGACAGGGGAACACTGAAGCTTTCTTT NA TRBJ1-1 TRBD1 TRBV2
CASSTDWHYEQYF TGTGCCAGCAGCACCGATTGGCACTACGAGCAGTACTTC NA TRBJ2-7 NA TRBV5-4
CASSLGQGAGAFF TGTGCCAGCAGCTTAGGTCAGGGGGCGGGAGCTTTCTTT NA TRBJ1-1 TRBD1 TRBV7-2
CASNWDRHQETQYF TGTGCCTCCAATTGGGACAGACACCAAGAGACCCAGTACTTC NA TRBJ2-5 TRBD1 TRBV30
CASSPRHQGDTEAFF TGTGCCAGCTCACCCCGGCATCAGGGTGACACTGAAGCTTTCTTT NA TRBJ1-1 NA TRBV18
CASSQEPYRGLAGFTSSTDTQYF TGTGCCAGCAGCCAAGAACCTTATCGGGGACTAGCGGGTTTTACTTCTAGCACAGATACGCAGTATTTT NA TRBJ2-3 TRBD2 TRBV4-2
CASSQERGWDNSPLHF TGCGCCAGCAGCCAAGAACGGGGGTGGGATAATTCACCCCTCCACTTT once TRBJ1-6 NA TRBV4-3
CASSQESIPSSYNEQFF TGCGCCAGCAGCCAAGAATCTATACCTAGCTCCTACAATGAGCAGTTCTTC NA TRBJ2-1 NA TRBV4-1
CASSDISRNTEAFF TGTGCCAGCAGTGACATCTCAAGGAACACTGAAGCTTTCTTT NA TRBJ1-1 NA TRBV25-1